Detailed here is one TCR beta chain. Its antigen is currently not known. The instrument was a NextSeq 550. The Human TCR Profiling Kit (MiLaboratory) was used to make UMI-labeled 5' RACE TRB cDNA libraries. cDNA synthesis used the entire amount of extracted RNA, and PCR amplification then used the entire amount of cDNA produced. Libraries were prepared in parallel using an identical number of PCR cycles. The authors' analysis ran thus. About 57,000 +/- 9,900 unique UMI-labeled TRB cDNA molecules per library were extracted with MIGEC and MiXCR, with at least two reads per UMI required. An average of approximately 40,000 +/- 10,000 functional in-frame TRB CDR3 nucleotide clonotypes without stop codons was found per library. After downsampling to 5000 UMI-labeled TRB molecules per sample, diversity metrics, including normalized Shannon-Wiener and Chao1, were computed in VDJtools. VDJtools was used to calculate clonotype-size-weighted physicochemical properties of the central five CDR3 residues, namely interaction energy, strength, volume and Kidera factor 4. The reads were reprocessed in TCRdb, with one entry per CDR3 protein sequence and no accompanying DNA. The V and J calls were determined by TCRdb, not by the authors. The table for this sample shows tens of thousands of distinct CDR3 sequences. Roughly 0.99% of the sample is taken by the ten largest.

These data originate in a study of CXCR3-negative and CXCR3-positive naive CD8 T cells (dated by TCRdb to about 2019). Regarding the complete study: In total, about 130 million TRB reads were obtained, which works out to roughly 1.5 +/- 0.3 million reads per library. Diversity and physicochemical repertoire analyses were performed on around twelve donors pooled from two independent experiments. The TRBV-TRBJ cluster analysis covered naive subsets from 5 donors and memory cells from 3 donors.

Each CD8+ T cell subset was flow-sorted in triplicate, and 300,000 or so cells per subset were placed directly into RLT lysis buffer. Naive CD8+ T cells were defined stringently as CD45RO-CCR7+CD27+CD95- to exclude memory contaminants. Peripheral blood mononuclear cells were isolated from buffy coats by standard density gradient centrifugation. A FACSAria III was used to flow-sort naive CXCR3-negative and CXCR3-positive CD8+ T cells. Total RNA was extracted from sorted cells using an RNeasy Mini Kit. The research as a whole found: TRBV-TRBJ usage was similar between naive CXCR3-negative and CXCR3-positive cells from the same donor, while memory cells showed distinct patterns. Both naive subsets had comparably high repertoire diversity, while memory CD8+ T cells had much lower repertoire diversity. Freshly isolated PBMCs were used for most assays because CXCR3 expression went down partially after cryopreservation. Because surface CD5, which is linked to self-reactivity in mice, was comparable between the naive subsets, TCR interaction strength was also inferred from the physicochemical properties of TRB CDR3s. TRB CDR3s from CXCR3-positive naive cells showed higher hydrophobicity (lower Kidera factor 4), lower energy, and higher strength and volume indices than CXCR3-negative naive cells.

The sequence was obtained from a human donor in good health. Some clones in this sample may be carry-over from other donors' samples. The specimen sequenced was naive CXCR3- CD8+ T cells from blood. Per the publication, the cell subset or site label means: CD45RO-CCR7+CD27+CD95- naive CD8+ T cells lacking CXCR3 (TNR3-).

The CDR3: CSVERDYGYTF. The sequence joins TRBV29-1 to TRBJ1-2. From a lookup of the germline V gene, CDR1 and CDR2 are SQVTM and ANQGSEA. Spanning cysteine to phenylalanine, the CDR3 consists of 11 amino acids. No DNA sequence was recorded.